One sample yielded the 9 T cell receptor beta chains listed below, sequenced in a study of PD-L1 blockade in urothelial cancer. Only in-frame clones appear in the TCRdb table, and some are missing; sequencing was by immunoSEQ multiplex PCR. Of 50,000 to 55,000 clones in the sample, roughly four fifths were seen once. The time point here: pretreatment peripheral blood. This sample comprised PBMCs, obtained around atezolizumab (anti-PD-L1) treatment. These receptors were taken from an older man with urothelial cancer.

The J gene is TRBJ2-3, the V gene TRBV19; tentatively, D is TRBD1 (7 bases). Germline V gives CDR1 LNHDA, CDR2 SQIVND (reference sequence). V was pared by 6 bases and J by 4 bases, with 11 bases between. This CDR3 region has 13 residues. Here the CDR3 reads CASRTRGADTQYF. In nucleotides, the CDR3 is TGTGCCAGTAGAACCAGGGGGGCAGATACGCAGTATTTT.

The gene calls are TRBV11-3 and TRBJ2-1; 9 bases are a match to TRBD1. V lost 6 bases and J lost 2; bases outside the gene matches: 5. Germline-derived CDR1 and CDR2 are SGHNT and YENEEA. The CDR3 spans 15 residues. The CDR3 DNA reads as TGTGCCAGCAGTAAAGACAGGGGGGCCTACAATGAGCAGTTCTTC. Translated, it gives CASSKDRGAYNEQFF.

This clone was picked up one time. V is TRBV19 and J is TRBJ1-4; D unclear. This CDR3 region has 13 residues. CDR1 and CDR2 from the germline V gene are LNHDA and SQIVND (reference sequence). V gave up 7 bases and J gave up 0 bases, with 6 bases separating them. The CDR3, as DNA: TGTGCCAGTAAGCCGGCAACTAATGAAAAACTGTTTTTT. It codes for CASKPATNEKLFF.

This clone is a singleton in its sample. The CDR3 nucleotides read TGTGCCAGCTCAAGAGGGCAGAACACTGAAGCTTTCTTT. This sequence encodes CASSRGQNTEAFF. The chain links TRBV18 to TRBJ1-1; no firm D call. This CDR3 spans 13 amino acids. The germline CDR1 and CDR2 sequences are KGHSH and LQKENI. Trimming took off 5 bases at V and 1 base at J, with 8 bases between the two ends.

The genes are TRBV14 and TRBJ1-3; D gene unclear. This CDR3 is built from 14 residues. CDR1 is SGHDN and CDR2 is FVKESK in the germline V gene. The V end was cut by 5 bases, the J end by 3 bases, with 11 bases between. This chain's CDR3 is CASSAAVFGNTIYF. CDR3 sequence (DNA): TGTGCCAGCAGCGCCGCAGTCTTTGGAAACACCATATATTTT.

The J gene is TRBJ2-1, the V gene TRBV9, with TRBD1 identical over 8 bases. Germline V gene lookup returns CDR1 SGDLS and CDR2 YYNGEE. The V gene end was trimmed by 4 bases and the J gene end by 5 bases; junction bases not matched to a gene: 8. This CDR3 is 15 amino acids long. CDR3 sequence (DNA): TGTGCCAGCAGCTTCACAGGGACAGGTGACAATGAGCAGTTCTTC. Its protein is CASSFTGTGDNEQFF.

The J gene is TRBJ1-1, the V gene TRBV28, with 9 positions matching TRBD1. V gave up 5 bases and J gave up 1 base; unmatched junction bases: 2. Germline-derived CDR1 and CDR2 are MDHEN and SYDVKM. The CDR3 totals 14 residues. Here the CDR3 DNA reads TGTGCCAGCAGTCCGGGACAGGGGAACACTGAAGCTTTCTTT. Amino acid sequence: CASSPGQGNTEAFF.

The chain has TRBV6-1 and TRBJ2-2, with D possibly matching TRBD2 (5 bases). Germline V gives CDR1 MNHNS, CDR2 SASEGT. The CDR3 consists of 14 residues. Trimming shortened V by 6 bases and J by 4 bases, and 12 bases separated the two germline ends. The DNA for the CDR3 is TGTGCCAGCAGCCCGGACTTACTCACCGGGGAGCTGTTTTTT. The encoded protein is CASSPDLLTGELFF.

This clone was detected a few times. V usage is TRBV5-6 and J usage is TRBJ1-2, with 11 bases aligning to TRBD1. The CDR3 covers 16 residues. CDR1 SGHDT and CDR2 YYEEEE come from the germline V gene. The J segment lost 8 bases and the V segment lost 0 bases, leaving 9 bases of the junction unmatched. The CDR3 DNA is TGTGCCAGCAGCTTGGCTGGGACAGGGGGTTCCAGGGGCTACACCTTC. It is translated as CASSLAGTGGSRGYTF.